Listed below are T cell receptor beta chains from one sample, sequenced in a study of tumor-infiltrating T cells and Merkel cell polyomavirus. TCRdb's table, derived via immunoSEQ multiplex PCR, lists solely in-frame clones and lacks some. In the table there are 2,800 or so clones, 84% of which are singletons. Sequencing was carried out using tumor tissue. The receptors here all came from a man aged 45-65 years with Merkel cell carcinoma. The CDR3 runs from the conserved cysteine through the conserved F or W. Each record gives: V gene, clone size, J gene, D gene, CDR3 DNA, CDR3 protein. D genes are given only for firm matches. Clone sizes are given selectively: once, few, many, or a class where the clone is expanded.

v_call: TRBV25-1; clone_size: -; j_call: TRBJ1-2; d_call: TRBD1; cdr3_nt: TGTGCCAGCGCGGGAAACAGGGGGCTTAGCTATGGCTACACCTTC; cdr3_aa: CASAGNRGLSYGYTF
v_call: TRBV5-1; clone_size: -; j_call: TRBJ2-1; d_call: TRBD2; cdr3_nt: TGCGCCAGCAGCCAACTGGGGGGGGGCTCCTACAATGAGCAGTTCTTC; cdr3_aa: CASSQLGGGSYNEQFF
v_call: TRBV7-2; clone_size: -; j_call: TRBJ1-1; d_call: -; cdr3_nt: TGTGCCAGCAGCCCCCTTGCAGGGAACACTGAAGCTTTCTTT; cdr3_aa: CASSPLAGNTEAFF
v_call: TRBV4-1; clone_size: -; j_call: TRBJ1-3; d_call: TRBD1; cdr3_nt: TGCGCCAGCAGCCAACCACAGGGGGTCGGAAACACCATATATTTT; cdr3_aa: CASSQPQGVGNTIYF
v_call: TRBV18; clone_size: -; j_call: TRBJ2-1; d_call: TRBD2; cdr3_nt: TGTGCCAGCTCGTTCGAACTAGCGGGGGGTAACAATGAGCAGTTCTTC; cdr3_aa: CASSFELAGGNNEQFF
v_call: TRBV7-2; clone_size: -; j_call: TRBJ2-5; d_call: TRBD2; cdr3_nt: TGTGCCAGCAGCTTAGAGGGACTAGGGACCCAGTACTTC; cdr3_aa: CASSLEGLGTQYF
v_call: TRBV6-4; clone_size: once; j_call: TRBJ2-1; d_call: TRBD1; cdr3_nt: TGTGCCAGCAGTGGCTCAATCGGGACAGGGGCTAGTGAGCAGTTCTTC; cdr3_aa: CASSGSIGTGASEQFF
v_call: TRBV2; clone_size: -; j_call: TRBJ2-2; d_call: -; cdr3_nt: TGTGCCAGCAGTGAAAGGGCTAGCGTGGGCGGGGAGCTGTTTTTT; cdr3_aa: CASSERASVGGELFF
v_call: TRBV7-2; clone_size: large; j_call: TRBJ1-1; d_call: -; cdr3_nt: TGTGCCAGCAGCTTAAGTATATCTGACAGAGTGAACACTGAAGCTTTCTTT; cdr3_aa: CASSLSISDRVNTEAFF
v_call: TRBV7-9; clone_size: few; j_call: TRBJ2-1; d_call: TRBD2; cdr3_nt: TGTGCCAGCAGCTTAGGGGCGGGGGGCCGCTCCCAAAAGCAGTTCTTC; cdr3_aa: CASSLGAGGRSQKQFF
v_call: TRBV2; clone_size: -; j_call: TRBJ1-1; d_call: -; cdr3_nt: TGTGCCAGCAGGAAACAGGGCCCCAACACTGAAGCTTTCTTT; cdr3_aa: CASRKQGPNTEAFF
v_call: TRBV7-8; clone_size: -; j_call: TRBJ2-1; d_call: TRBD2; cdr3_nt: TGTGCCAGCAGCCCGATTTCCGCGGGGGTCTACAATGAGCAGTTCTTC; cdr3_aa: CASSPISAGVYNEQFF
v_call: TRBV11-2; clone_size: -; j_call: TRBJ1-4; d_call: -; cdr3_nt: TGTGCCAGCAGCGGGCCGAATGAAAAACTGTTTTTT; cdr3_aa: CASSGPNEKLFF
v_call: TRBV18; clone_size: -; j_call: TRBJ1-6; d_call: TRBD1; cdr3_nt: TGTGCCAGCTCACCACGGGACAGGGTTGGCTCACCCCTCCACTTT; cdr3_aa: CASSPRDRVGSPLHF